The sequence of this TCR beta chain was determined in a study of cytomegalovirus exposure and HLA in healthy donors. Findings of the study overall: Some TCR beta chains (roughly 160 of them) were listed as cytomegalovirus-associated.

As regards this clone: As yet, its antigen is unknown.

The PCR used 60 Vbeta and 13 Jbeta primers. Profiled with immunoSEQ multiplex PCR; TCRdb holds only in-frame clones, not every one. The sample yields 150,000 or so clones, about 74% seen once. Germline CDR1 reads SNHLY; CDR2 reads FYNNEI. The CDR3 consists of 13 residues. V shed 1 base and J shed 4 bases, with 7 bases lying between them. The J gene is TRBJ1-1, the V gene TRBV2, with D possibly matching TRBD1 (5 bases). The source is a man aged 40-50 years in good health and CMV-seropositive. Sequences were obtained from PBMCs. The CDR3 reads CASSEGQTTEAFF. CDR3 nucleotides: TGTGCCAGCAGTGAAGGACAGACCACTGAAGCTTTCTTT.